This T cell receptor (beta chain) is drawn from a study of glioma-infiltrating T cells. Using RNA template, CDR3s of TCR alpha and beta were amplified with iRepertoire arm-PCR. Tissue mRNA or PBMC total RNA, roughly 100-400 ng, went into one-step reverse transcription and amplification. TCRdb itself ran the multiplex PCR reads through MiXCR, one entry per CDR3 protein. Among 150,000 to 200,000 distinct CDR3 sequences, around 40% were seen once, and the ten largest hold roughly 5.4%. Study-level points and caveats: Non-neoplastic patients had below-expected tissue-blood divergence, while all gliomas exceeded expectation.

On this clonotype itself: Its antigen is as yet unknown.

This clonotype originated in a human donor with low-grade glioma or glioblastoma, undergoing nonglioma brain surgery, or in good health (not recorded which). The sequenced sample consisted of glioma tissue, nonneoplastic brain tissue, or PBMCs (not recorded which).

The CDR3 loop is CASRTSGSRGTDTQYF. Written as DNA, the CDR3 is TGTGCCAGCCGGACTAGCGGGAGTCGAGGCACAGATACGCAGTATTTT. This chain links TRBV7-2 with TRBJ2-3; 13 bases match TRBD2. After removal of 8 bases from V and 1 base from J, the junction contained 6 bases not matched to a gene. CDR1 is SGHTA, CDR2 FQGNSA, per germline. The CDR3 runs 16 residues.